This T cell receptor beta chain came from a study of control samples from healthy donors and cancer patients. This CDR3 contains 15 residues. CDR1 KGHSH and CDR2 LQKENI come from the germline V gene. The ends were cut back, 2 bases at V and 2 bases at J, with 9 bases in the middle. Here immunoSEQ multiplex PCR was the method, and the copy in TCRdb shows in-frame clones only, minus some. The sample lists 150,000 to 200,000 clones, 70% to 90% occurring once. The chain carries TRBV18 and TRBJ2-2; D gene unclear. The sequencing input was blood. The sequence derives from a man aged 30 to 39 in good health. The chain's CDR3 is CASSPGPINTGELFF. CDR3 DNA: TGTGCCAGCTCACCAGGACCGATTAACACCGGGGAGCTGTTTTTT.